The clone carrying this TCR beta chain was recorded many times. Its antigen remains unknown. V was clipped by 6 bases and J by 2 bases, with 11 bases between them. CDR3 length equals 15 residues. Germline CDR1 MNHEY, CDR2 SMNVEV (reference sequence). This record belongs to a study of T cells after yellow fever vaccination. Whole-study findings and limits: Subsequent booster samples again held most clones from primary vaccination (less than 98% CD4, just under 90% CD8).

UMIs and a universal primer site were added when TCR cDNA was made by 5'RACE template switching. A single record per CDR3 protein comes from TCRdb applying MiXCR to the 5' RACE reads. The sample has hundreds of thousands of distinct CDR3 sequences, about 19% seen once. This TCR came from a man between 18 and 35 years old who received the YFV17D yellow fever vaccine. This chain connects TRBV27 to TRBJ2-6; D remains ambiguous. Sequencing used PBMCs, obtained before the yellow fever booster vaccination. CDR3 sequence (DNA): TGTGCCAGCAGCCATTACACTACTGGGGCCAACGTCCTGACTTTC. As protein: CASSHYTTGANVLTF.